This T cell receptor (beta chain) originates from a study of regulatory T cells in long-lasting Graves disease. Time point denoted: newly diagnosed GD, antithyroid drugs for less than 3 months. With RNA extracted from PBMCs as input, the TCR library was made. This clonotype has at least ten counts. Its antigen remains unidentified. Germline assignment: CDR1 SGHRS and CDR2 YFSETQ. The CDR3 runs to 16 residues. Losses at the gene ends were 0 bases for V and 7 bases for J; bases not matched to a gene: 10. Combining iRepertoire HTBI primers with Arm-PCR of CDR3 regions, the authors built TCR beta libraries. TCRdb independently ran MiXCR on the multiplex PCR reads; one entry per CDR3 protein. The data contain approximately 350,000 distinct CDR3 sequences, 16% of them singletons. Study-wide findings and caveats: TRBV28, TRBJ1-2 and TRBJ2-5 were favored in persistent disease.

The same sample was also used in a study of T cells in Graves' hyperthyroidism and ophthalmopathy. That investigation notes: For the diagnoses, clinical symptoms, serum thyroxine and TRAb, thyroid ultrasound and orbital computed tomography were used.

The clonotype originates from a man aged 35-49 years with Graves disease. V gene TRBV5-1 combines with J gene TRBJ2-5; 9 positions agree with TRBD2. The sample here was peripheral blood mononuclear cells (PBMCs), taken at new diagnosis, from a patient treated with antithyroid drugs. The CDR3 bases are TGCGCCAGCAGCTTGGGGGCAGCTAGCGGGGCCGGGACCCAGTACTTC. This translates into CASSLGAASGAGTQYF.